The present TCR beta chain was sequenced within a study of T cell responses to AZD1222 COVID-19 vaccine. Study in general: The study pooled second doses at about 4 or about 12 weeks.

Generated by immunoSEQ multiplex PCR, the TCRdb table keeps only in-frame clones and is missing some. Among approximately 180,000 clones listed, more than 90% were seen once. With regard to this clone: Its specificity is not known.

The ends lost 6 bases at V and 3 bases at J; junction bases unmatched: 10. The CDR3 is made up of 16 amino acids. Germline CDR1 is MNHEY and CDR2 is SVGEGT. The study, taken as a whole, reports: Sampling captured repertoires only after the peak T cell response. Breadth and depth of Spike-specific TCRs rose after two AZD1222 doses.

V is TRBV6-2 or TRBV6-3 and J is TRBJ2-1; 8 nucleotides match TRBD1. The source is an adult in good health. The sample in question was peripheral blood, obtained on day 0 of AZD1222 vaccination. CDR3 sequence reads: CASSPNGQGYYNEQFF. CDR3 bases: TGTGCCAGCAGCCCTAATGGACAGGGATACTACAATGAGCAGTTCTTC.